One sample yielded the 18 T cell receptor beta chains listed below, sequenced in a study of T cell repertoires in cytomegalovirus infection. For these receptors, no antigen is known. TCRdb re-derived calls from the reads in MiXCR, one entry per CDR3 protein. Of hundreds of thousands of distinct CDR3 sequences in the sample, less than 35% were seen once. The specimen was cultured CD8+ T cells from PBMCs, collected from culture after CMV antigen stimulation. The receptors stem from a human donor in good health (CMV status not recorded). Some clones in this sample may be carry-over from other donors' samples.

Many counts were recorded for this clonotype. Here the CDR3 reads CASSPSRDRGRGSPLHF. CDR3 DNA: TGTGCCAGCAGTCCATCACGGGACAGGGGGCGAGGGTCACCCCTCCACTTT. This chain links TRBV27 with TRBJ1-6; 12 positions agree with TRBD1. Germline CDR1 is MNHEY and CDR2 is SMNVEV (reference sequence). The CDR3 extends over 17 amino acids. Trimming at V came to 5 bases and at J to 10 bases, leaving 12 bases not matched to a gene.

This clonotype was recorded a few times. This chain joins TRBV9 and TRBJ2-5, with D tentatively TRBD1 or TRBD2 (5 bases each). Trimming shortened V by 0 bases and J by 5 bases, and 14 bases separated the two germline ends. Looked up from germline, CDR1 is SGDLS and CDR2 is YYNGEE. CDR3 size: 15 residues. This CDR3 is CASSVEGTLRETQYF. CDR3 in DNA: TGTGCCAGCAGCGTAGAAGGGACCCTCCGGGAGACCCAGTACTTC.

V is TRBV6-5 and J is TRBJ1-1; the D is unclear. CDR1 is MNHEY and CDR2 is SVGAGI in the germline V gene. This CDR3 region has 14 residues. Between the trimmed V and J ends, which lost 6 bases and 1 base, there was a span of 12 bases. The CDR3 nucleotides read TGTGCCAGCAGGACCTTTGGGCAGAACACTGAAGCTTTCTTT. Translation: CASRTFGQNTEAFF.

This clonotype has more than one count but fewer than ten. One end of the junction does not line up with germline, which may come from a read error. This chain links TRBV19 with TRBJ2-7; tentative D call: TRBD1 (5 bases). The CDR3 sequence is 13 residues long. Germline CDR1 reads LNHDA; CDR2 reads SQIVND (reference sequence). CDR3 region: CASSIQGAGEQYF. The CDR3 bases are TGTGCTAGTAGTATACAAGGGGCCGGCGAGCAGTACTTC.

The CDR3 nucleotides read TGTGCCATCAGTGAGCCCGGGACGGTGAACACTGAAGCTTTCTTT. Translated, it gives CAISEPGTVNTEAFF. The J gene is TRBJ1-1, the V gene TRBV10-3; perhaps TRBD1 as D (5 bases). The V end was cut by 2 bases, the J end by 0 bases, with 10 bases between. The germline gives CDR1 ENHRY, CDR2 SYGVKD. This CDR3 spans 15 amino acids.

This clonotype was detected only a few times. The chain links TRBV19 to TRBJ1-4; 7 bases map to TRBD1. CDR1 is LNHDA and CDR2 is SQIVND in the germline V gene (reference sequence). The CDR3 length is 19 residues. Trimming took 4 bases from V and 6 from J; bases not matched to a gene: 20. The CDR3 here is CASSTTNLDQGVWDEKLFF. The CDR3 nucleotides read TGTGCCAGTAGTACCACTAACTTGGATCAGGGGGTGTGGGATGAAAAACTGTTTTTT. Full variable domain (remainder filled in from reference TRBV19 and TRBJ1-4): DGGITQSPKYLFRKEGQNVTLSCEQNLNHDAMYWYRQDPGQGLRLIYYSQIVNDFQKGDIAEGYSVSREKKESFPLTVTSAQKNPTAFYLCASSTTNLDQGVWDEKLFFGSGTQLSVL.

At least ten counts were recorded for this clonotype. V usage is TRBV4-1 and J usage is TRBJ1-2, with 7 bases fitting TRBD1. V shed 1 base and J 8 bases; nucleotides not matched to a gene: 10. Germline V gene sequence: CDR1 MGHRA, CDR2 YSYEKL. The CDR3 consists of 15 residues. CDR3 bases: TGCGCCAGCAGCCAAGCGGAGACAGGGATCCAAGGCTACACCTTC. Protein: CASSQAETGIQGYTF.

J is TRBJ1-2 and V is TRBV20-1, with 9 positions matching TRBD1. CDR3 size: 14 residues. Germline V gene lookup returns CDR1 DFQATT and CDR2 SNEGSKA (reference sequence). The V and J ends lost 3 bases and 5 bases, in that order; junction bases with no gene match: 7. This chain's CDR3 is CSASQGQGWYGYTF. The DNA for the CDR3 is TGCAGTGCTAGTCAAGGACAGGGGTGGTATGGCTACACCTTC.

The CDR3 nucleotides read TGTGCCAGCAGCTCTCGGGACAGGGAGTACTCACCCCTCCACTTT. Protein sequence: CASSSRDREYSPLHF. V usage is TRBV7-9 and J usage is TRBJ1-6, with 9 nucleotides matching TRBD1. Germline V gene lookup returns CDR1 SEHNR and CDR2 FQNEAQ (reference sequence). V was pared by 4 bases and J by 10 bases, with 8 bases of the junction left unmatched. This CDR3 has 15 residues.

This clonotype was counted at least ten times. The chain's CDR3 is CASSLGTDYTF. DNA for the CDR3: TGTGCCAGCAGCTTAGGGACTGACTACACCTTC. V gene TRBV7-9 combines with J gene TRBJ1-2, with D uncertain. This CDR3 has 11 amino acids. Trimming left V 1 base short and J 10 bases short, with 7 bases between. The germline gives CDR1 SEHNR, CDR2 FQNEAQ (reference sequence).

The chain combines TRBV11-3 with TRBJ2-3, with 9 positions matching TRBD2. The V and J ends lost 0 bases and 8 bases, in that order; junction bases with no gene match: 9. The CDR3 loop spans 16 amino acids. Germline CDR1 is SGHNT and CDR2 is YENEEA. The CDR3 spells CASSLEGGGGAGTQYF. As DNA, the CDR3 is TGTGCCAGCAGCTTAGAAGGTGGCGGGGGGGCAGGTACGCAGTATTTT.

This clonotype showed up just a few times. The V call is TRBV27, the J call TRBJ1-5; a possible D gene is TRBD1 (5 bases). Germline CDR1 MNHEY, CDR2 SMNVEV (reference sequence). V was cut by 4 bases and J by 3 bases, with 10 bases left in between. This CDR3 spans 14 amino acids. DNA for the CDR3: TGTGCCAGCAGTTACCAGGGTTTCAATCAGCCCCAGCATTTT. Translation: CASSYQGFNQPQHF.

The chain uses TRBV27 and TRBJ2-5, with D possibly matching TRBD1 (5 bases). This CDR3 has 15 amino acids. V was shortened by 4 bases and J by 5 bases, with 17 bases between the two germline ends. Germline CDR1 MNHEY, CDR2 SMNVEV (reference sequence). DNA of the CDR3: TGTGCCAGCAGTTCAGCAGGGTCACATTGGGAGACCCAGTACTTC. Its translation is CASSSAGSHWETQYF.

This clonotype has a count of ten or more. The genes are TRBV7-2 and TRBJ1-5; D is possibly TRBD1 (6 bases). Germline V gives CDR1 SGHTA, CDR2 FQGNSA. CDR3 length: 14 amino acids. Trimming shortened V by 3 bases and J by 6 bases, and 12 bases separated the two germline ends. The CDR3 is CASSFTAGAQPQHF. CDR3 DNA sequence: TGTGCCAGCAGCTTTACGGCAGGGGCTCAGCCCCAGCATTTT.

The CDR3 coding sequence is TGTGCCAGCAGTTACCTCACAGGCCTTCGTAAAAACATTCAGTACTTC. This sequence encodes CASSYLTGLRKNIQYF. The V and J genes are TRBV6-5 and TRBJ2-4; D is perhaps TRBD1 (5 bases). Germline V gene sequence: CDR1 MNHEY, CDR2 SVGAGI. The V gene lost 2 bases and the J gene lost 4 bases, with 15 bases spanning the gap. CDR3 length: 16 residues.

The genes are TRBV29-1 and TRBJ2-1; possibly TRBD1 for D (6 bases). V shed 0 bases and J shed 2 bases, with 8 bases lying between them. This CDR3 has 14 residues. Germline CDR1 and CDR2: SQVTM and ANQGSEA. The CDR3 DNA sequence: TGCAGCGTTGAAGATCACAGGGCCTACAATGAGCAGTTCTTC. Protein: CSVEDHRAYNEQFF.

This chain links TRBV7-9 with TRBJ2-2; 7 bases are a match to TRBD1. The CDR3 has 17 residues. Germline loops: CDR1 SEHNR, CDR2 FQNEAQ (reference sequence). Germline trimming cut 4 bases from V and 7 bases from J; bases unmatched to any gene: 15. The CDR3 DNA follows: TGTGCCAGCAGCTCCACACAGGGGCCCGTTGTGAGCGGGGAGCTGTTTTTT. Translated: CASSSTQGPVVSGELFF.

The genes are TRBV6-1 and TRBJ1-5; the D gene is possibly TRBD1 (6 bases). The CDR3 length is 13 residues. In germline, CDR1 is MNHNS, CDR2 SASEGT. Trimming removed 5 bases from V and 11 bases from J, with 16 bases in between. The chain's CDR3 is CASSSQGGKTQHF. CDR3 nucleotide sequence: TGTGCCAGCAGTTCCCAAGGGGGTAAGACCCAGCATTTT.